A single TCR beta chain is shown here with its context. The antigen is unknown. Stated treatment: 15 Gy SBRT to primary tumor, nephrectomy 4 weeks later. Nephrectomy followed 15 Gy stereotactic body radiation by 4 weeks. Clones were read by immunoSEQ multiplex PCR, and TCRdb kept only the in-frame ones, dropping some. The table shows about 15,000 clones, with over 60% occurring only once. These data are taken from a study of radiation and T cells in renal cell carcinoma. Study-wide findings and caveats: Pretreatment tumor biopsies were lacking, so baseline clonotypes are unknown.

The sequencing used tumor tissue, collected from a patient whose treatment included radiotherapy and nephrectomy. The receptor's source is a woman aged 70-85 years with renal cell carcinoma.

Here the CDR3 DNA reads TGTGCCAGCACTCGACGGGGAGGGGCTGGATCTCTGTGGGCCAACGTCCTGACTTTC. Its translation: CASTRRGGAGSLWANVLTF. This chain joins TRBV7-9 and TRBJ2-6; 7 nucleotides match TRBD2. The J segment lost 5 bases and the V segment lost 7 bases, leaving 20 bases of the junction unmatched. CDR3 length: 19 residues. Looked up from germline, CDR1 is SEHNR and CDR2 is FQNEAQ (reference sequence).